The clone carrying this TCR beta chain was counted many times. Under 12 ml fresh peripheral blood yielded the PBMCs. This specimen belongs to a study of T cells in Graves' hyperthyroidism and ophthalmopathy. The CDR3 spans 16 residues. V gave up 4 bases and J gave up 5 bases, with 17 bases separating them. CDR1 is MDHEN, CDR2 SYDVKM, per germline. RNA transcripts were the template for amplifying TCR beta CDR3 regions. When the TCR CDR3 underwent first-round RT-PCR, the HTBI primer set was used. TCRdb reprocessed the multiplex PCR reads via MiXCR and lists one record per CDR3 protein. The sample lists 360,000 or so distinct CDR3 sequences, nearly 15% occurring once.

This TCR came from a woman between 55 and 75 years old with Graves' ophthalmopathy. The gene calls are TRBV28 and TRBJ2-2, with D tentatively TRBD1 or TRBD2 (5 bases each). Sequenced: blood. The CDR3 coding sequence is TGTGCCAGCAGTTCCCGGTGGGGGTCGAGAACCGGGGAGCTGTTTTTT. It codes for CASSSRWGSRTGELFF.